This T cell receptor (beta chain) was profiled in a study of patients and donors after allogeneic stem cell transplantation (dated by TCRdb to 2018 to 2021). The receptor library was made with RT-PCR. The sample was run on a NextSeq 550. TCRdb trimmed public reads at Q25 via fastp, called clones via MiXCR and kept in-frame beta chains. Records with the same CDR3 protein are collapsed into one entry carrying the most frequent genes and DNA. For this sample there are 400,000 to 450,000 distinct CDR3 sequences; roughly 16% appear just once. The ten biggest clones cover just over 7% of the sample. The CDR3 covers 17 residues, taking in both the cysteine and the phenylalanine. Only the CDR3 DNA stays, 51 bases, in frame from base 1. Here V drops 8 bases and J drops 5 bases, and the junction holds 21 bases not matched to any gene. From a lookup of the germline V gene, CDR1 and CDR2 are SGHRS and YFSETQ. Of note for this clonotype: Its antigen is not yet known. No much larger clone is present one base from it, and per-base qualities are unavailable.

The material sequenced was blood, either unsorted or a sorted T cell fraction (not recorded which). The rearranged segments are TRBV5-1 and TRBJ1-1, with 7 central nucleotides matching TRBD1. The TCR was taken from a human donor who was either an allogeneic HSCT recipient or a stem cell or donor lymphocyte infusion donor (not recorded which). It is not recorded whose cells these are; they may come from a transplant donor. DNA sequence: TGCGCCAGTACGACCGGGGGAAAGACAGGGTGGGAGACTGAAGCTTTCTTT. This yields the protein CASTTGGKTGWETEAFF.